These 31 T cell receptor beta chains were all obtained from the same sample, sequenced in a study of T cell responses to AZD1222 COVID-19 vaccine. Sequencing was performed with immunoSEQ multiplex PCR; in TCRdb, only in-frame clones are kept and a portion is missing. The profile covers tens of thousands of clones, with 70% to 90% appearing a single time and roughly 3.6% taken by the ten largest. Source: peripheral blood, taken 28 days after the second AZD1222 dose. All receptors come from an adult who received the AZD1222 COVID-19 vaccine.

This chain joins TRBV7-2 and TRBJ2-1; 8 positions agree with TRBD1. The CDR3 runs to 14 residues. With V trimmed by 5 bases and J by 8 bases, 8 bases remained unmatched. CDR1 is SGHTA and CDR2 is FQGNSA in the germline V gene. CDR3 loop: CASSRTGSGDEQFF. CDR3 bases: TGTGCCAGCAGCCGGACAGGGTCAGGAGATGAGCAGTTCTTC. Together with reference TRBV7-2 and TRBJ2-1, the CDR3 gives the full variable domain: GAGVSQSPSNKVTEKGKDVELRCDPISGHTALYWYRQSLGQGLEFLIYFQGNSAPDKSGLPSDRFSAERTGGSVSTLTIQRTQQEDSAVYLCASSRTGSGDEQFFGPGTRLTVL.

The V gene is TRBV3-1 (or the pseudogene TRBV3-2), the J gene TRBJ2-3; 10 bases align to TRBD1. Per the germline V gene, CDR1 is LGHDT and CDR2 is YNNKEL (reference sequence). This CDR3 region has 17 residues. After removal of 4 bases from V and 2 bases from J, the junction contained 9 bases not matched to a gene. CDR3 sequence (DNA): TGTGCCAGCAGCCCAACCGGGACAGGGGTTTACACAGATACGCAGTATTTT. Residues: CASSPTGTGVYTDTQYF.

The CDR3 region is CASSLLGDTSGTDTQYF. The DNA of the CDR3 is TGTGCCAGCAGTTTATTGGGGGACACCTCGGGCACAGATACGCAGTATTTT. The genes are TRBV28 and TRBJ2-3, with D maybe TRBD1 (6 bases). The CDR3 is made up of 17 amino acids. CDR1 and CDR2 (germline): MDHEN, SYDVKM. Trimming stripped 1 base from V and 1 base from J, with 15 bases between.

The genes are TRBV10-3 and TRBJ2-1; the D gene is possibly TRBD1 (8 bases). V was cut by 10 bases and J by 8 bases, with 21 bases left in between. This CDR3 has 14 residues. Germline V gene lookup returns CDR1 ENHRY and CDR2 SYGVKD. As DNA, the CDR3 is TGTGCCACCAAAGCTGGACAGGGAGGGGATGAGCAGTTCTTC. Its protein is CATKAGQGGDEQFF.

The chain uses TRBV7-3 and TRBJ2-3, with D perhaps TRBD2 (5 bases). Deletions cut 3 bases from V and 1 base from J, with 8 bases between. This CDR3 contains 14 residues. The germline gives CDR1 SGHTA, CDR2 FQGTGA. For the CDR3, the DNA is TGTGCCAGCAGCTTTATGCGGGGCACAGATACGCAGTATTTT. Amino acid sequence: CASSFMRGTDTQYF. Looking up the rest from reference TRBV7-3 and TRBJ2-3 gives the full variable domain: GAGVSQTPSNKVTEKGKYVELRCDPISGHTALYWYRQSLGQGPEFLIYFQGTGAADDSGLPNDRFFAVRPEGSVSTLKIQRTERGDSAVYLCASSFMRGTDTQYFGPGTRLTVL.

The rearrangement joins TRBV5-1 to TRBJ2-3; 9 nucleotides agree with TRBD2. The CDR3 loop spans 16 amino acids. Germline loops: CDR1 SGHRS, CDR2 YFSETQ. V dropped 1 base and J dropped 2; count of bases not matched to a gene: 5. DNA for the CDR3: TGCGCCAGCAGCTTGCAAAGCGGGGGGAACACAGATACGCAGTATTTT. It translates to CASSLQSGGNTDTQYF.

The chain has TRBV28 and TRBJ1-6; TRBD1 aligns across 10 bases. This CDR3 is 16 amino acids long. Germline values: CDR1 MDHEN, CDR2 SYDVKM. J lost 13 bases, V lost 0 bases, and 9 bases had no gene match. The chain's CDR3 is CASSLWAGGQGNPLHF. The CDR3 DNA is TGTGCCAGCAGTTTATGGGCTGGGGGACAGGGGAACCCCCTCCACTTT.

This clone was observed once. The genes are TRBV6-5 and TRBJ2-2; D is possibly TRBD1 (6 bases). The germline CDR1 and CDR2 sequences are MNHEY and SVGAGI. This CDR3 contains 12 residues. Between the trimmed V and J ends, which lost 7 bases and 7 bases, there was a span of 10 bases. The CDR3 coding sequence is TGTGCCAGCAACCGAGGGGGCGGGGAGCTGTTTTTT. This encodes CASNRGGGELFF.

The chain combines TRBV7-8 with TRBJ1-5; D gene ambiguous. Germline loops: CDR1 SGHVS, CDR2 FQNEAQ. The V end lost 5 bases, the J end lost 5 bases, and 10 bases lay between the germline ends. CDR3 size: 13 residues. DNA of the CDR3: TGTGCCAGCAGCCCAACCGAGCATCAGCCCCAGCATTTT. It translates to CASSPTEHQPQHF. The full variable domain, rest sourced from reference TRBV7-8 and TRBJ1-5, is GAGVSQSPRYKVAKRGQDVALRCDPISGHVSLFWYQQALGQGPEFLTYFQNEAQLDKSGLPSDRFFAERPEGSVSTLKIQRTQQEDSAVYLCASSPTEHQPQHFGDGTRLSIL.

The CDR3 DNA reads TGTGCCAGCAGCTTAATCCGGGGGGGCCGAGAGACCCAGTACTTC. It is translated as CASSLIRGGRETQYF. The genes are TRBV7-2 and TRBJ2-5; 8 bases line up with TRBD2. The ends lost 2 bases at V and 4 bases at J; junction bases unmatched: 6. The V gene's germline CDR1 is SGHTA and CDR2 FQGNSA. The CDR3 extends over 15 amino acids.

The chain combines TRBV21-1 with TRBJ2-3; the tabulated D call, TRBD2, remains unverified against the DNA. TRBV21-1 is termed a pseudogene. The CDR3 runs 15 residues. The CDR3 spells CASSKIAAGGDTQYF. CDR3 sequence (DNA): TGTGCCAGCAGCAAAATTGCGGCGGGGGGAGATACGCAGTATTTT.

The chain combines TRBV28 with TRBJ1-1; D not resolved. The CDR3 is made up of 15 amino acids. CDR1 MDHEN and CDR2 SYDVKM come from the germline V gene. V lost 3 bases and J 4 bases, leaving 15 bases between the germline ends. This chain's CDR3 is CASSFSGIRGTEAFF. In DNA form, the CDR3 reads TGTGCCAGCAGTTTCTCGGGTATCCGGGGCACTGAAGCTTTCTTT.

The genes are TRBV4-3 and TRBJ1-4, with TRBD1 as a possible D gene (5 bases). This CDR3 comprises 13 residues. The V end was cut by 4 bases, the J end by 6 bases, with 9 bases between. The germline V gene has CDR1 LGHNA and CDR2 YSLEER. As DNA, the CDR3 is TGCGCCAGCAGCCGGGACCGCTATGAAAAACTGTTTTTT. It specifies CASSRDRYEKLFF.

The genes are TRBV7-9 and TRBJ2-7; 7 bases align to TRBD2. V gave up 3 bases and J gave up 5 bases; unmatched junction bases: 7. The CDR3 length is 14 residues. Germline CDR1 and CDR2: SEHNR and FQNEAQ (reference sequence). The CDR3 bases are TGTGCCAGCAGCTTGGAAGGACTAGACGACGAGCAGTACTTC. Amino acid sequence: CASSLEGLDDEQYF.

This clone was detected only once. The chain links TRBV30 to TRBJ2-1; D may correspond to TRBD1 or TRBD2 (5 bases each). This CDR3 is 16 amino acids long. V dropped 5 bases and J dropped 0 bases, with 17 bases sitting between them. CDR1 GTSNPN and CDR2 SVGIG come from the germline V gene (reference sequence). CDR3 protein: CAWANPGTGSYNEQFF. CDR3 nucleotide sequence: TGTGCCTGGGCGAACCCCGGGACCGGCTCCTACAATGAGCAGTTCTTC. The variable domain in full, completed from reference TRBV30 and TRBJ2-1, reads SQTIHQWPATLVQPVGSPLSLECTVEGTSNPNLYWYRQAAGRGLQLLFYSVGIGQISSEVPQNLSASRPQDRQFILSSKKLLLSDSGFYLCAWANPGTGSYNEQFFGPGTRLTVL.

The chain combines TRBV19 with TRBJ2-2; TRBD1 aligns across 8 bases. The CDR3 length is 16 residues. J was trimmed by 3 bases and V by 0 bases; bases with no gene match: 3. Germline loops: CDR1 LNHDA, CDR2 SQIVND (reference sequence). CDR3 sequence: CASSIETGVDTGELFF. In nucleotides, the CDR3 is TGTGCCAGTAGTATAGAGACAGGGGTAGACACCGGGGAGCTGTTTTTT.

The chain joins TRBV11-2 to TRBJ2-7; TRBD1 matches at 7 bases. Germline V gives CDR1 SGHAT, CDR2 FQNNGV. The CDR3 runs 16 residues. Unmatched junction bases numbered 13, after V lost 5 bases and J lost 3 bases. DNA of the CDR3: TGTGCCAGCAGCCAACCCTGGGCCAGGGGGAACTACGAGCAGTACTTC. This encodes CASSQPWARGNYEQYF.

This clone was seen only a few times. This chain connects TRBV6-5 to TRBJ2-1; the D call may be TRBD1 or TRBD2 (5 bases each). Germline CDR1 MNHEY, CDR2 SVGAGI. Trimming took off 0 bases at V and 7 bases at J, with 16 bases between the two ends. This CDR3 region has 16 residues. Here the CDR3 DNA reads TGTGCCAGCAGTTACTCCACATTTGGGGGAGAAAATGAGCAGTTCTTC. Protein sequence: CASSYSTFGGENEQFF.

The rearrangement joins TRBV28 to TRBJ2-5; TRBD2 agrees at 7 bases. V lost 5 bases and J lost 5; bases outside the gene matches: 11. CDR3 length: 15 amino acids. The germline V gene has CDR1 MDHEN and CDR2 SYDVKM. CDR3 residues: CASSLLSGGSETQYF. CDR3 coding DNA: TGTGCCAGCAGTCTTTTGTCCGGGGGGTCGGAGACCCAGTACTTC.

V usage is TRBV28 and J usage is TRBJ2-7, with D possibly TRBD2 on 7 matching bases. Germline CDR1 is MDHEN and CDR2 is SYDVKM. The CDR3 spans 13 residues. V dropped 6 bases and J dropped 7 bases, with 16 bases sitting between them. CDR3 protein: CASSLGGEREQYF. The CDR3 coding sequence is TGTGCCAGCAGCTTAGGGGGGGAGAGAGAGCAGTACTTC.

The chain is built from TRBV3-1 (or the pseudogene TRBV3-2) and TRBJ2-7; no reliable D call. V shed 4 bases and J shed 1 base, with 14 bases lying between them. This CDR3 contains 15 residues. Per germline, CDR1 LGHDT and CDR2 YNNKEL (reference sequence). CDR3 DNA: TGTGCCAGCAGCCCCAGCTCGGACCGATCCTACGAGCAGTACTTC. Amino acid sequence: CASSPSSDRSYEQYF.

This clone was found once. The CDR3 region is CARSLGGPPKDFYNSPLHF. In DNA form, the CDR3 reads TGTGCCAGAAGCTTAGGGGGGCCGCCAAAAGATTTCTATAATTCACCCCTCCACTTT. V and J are TRBV5-3 and TRBJ1-6; a weak D match, TRBD1 (6 bases). TRBV5-3 is designated an ORF whose function remains uncertain. This CDR3 comprises 19 residues. Trimming pared 2 bases from V and 3 bases from J, leaving 21 bases between.

This clone showed up just once. V is TRBV19 and J is TRBJ1-1, with 11 bases matching TRBD1. Germline CDR1 reads LNHDA; CDR2 reads SQIVND (reference sequence). The V gene end was trimmed by 9 bases and the J gene end by 0 bases; junction bases not matched to a gene: 9. The CDR3 contains 16 residues. The DNA for the CDR3 is TGTGCCAGCAGACCCGGGACAGGGGGAATGAACACTGAAGCTTTCTTT. Encoded protein: CASRPGTGGMNTEAFF.

The chain is built from TRBV29-1 and TRBJ2-7; 9 positions match TRBD1. CDR1 SQVTM and CDR2 ANQGSEA come from the germline V gene. V lost 6 bases to trimming and J lost 2 bases; unmatched junction nucleotides: 2. The CDR3 consists of 12 residues. CDR3 coding DNA: TGCAGCGTGGGGACAGGGACCTACGAGCAGTACTTC. Its protein is CSVGTGTYEQYF.

V and J are TRBV19 and TRBJ1-1, with 11 nucleotides matching TRBD1. The CDR3 runs 14 residues. Germline loops: CDR1 LNHDA, CDR2 SQIVND (reference sequence). Trimming cost V 4 bases and J 4 bases; bases outside gene matches: 2. The CDR3 protein is CASSRGTGGTEAFF. CDR3 nucleotide sequence: TGTGCCAGTAGTAGGGGGACAGGGGGCACTGAAGCTTTCTTT.

V gene TRBV24-1 combines with J gene TRBJ2-2; TRBD2 matches 13 bases. The germline CDR1 and CDR2 sequences are KGHDR and SFDVKD. V was clipped by 4 bases and J by 4 bases; unmatched bases: 11. The CDR3 sequence is 19 residues long. The CDR3 nucleotides are TGTGCCACCAGTGACCAATCGCCCCGACTAGCGGGGGGCACCGGGGAGCTGTTTTTT. It is translated as CATSDQSPRLAGGTGELFF.

The chain is built from TRBV29-1 and TRBJ1-1, with no clear D. CDR1 is SQVTM, CDR2 ANQGSEA, per germline. Trimming shortened V by 2 bases and J by 1 base, and 8 bases separated the two germline ends. This CDR3 region has 13 residues. CDR3 loop: CSVEWGSNTEAFF. The CDR3 coding sequence is TGCAGCGTTGAATGGGGTTCGAACACTGAAGCTTTCTTT.

The J gene is TRBJ1-5, the V gene TRBV29-1, with 9 nucleotides matching TRBD1. The CDR3 runs to 13 residues. The germline V gene has CDR1 SQVTM and CDR2 ANQGSEA. With V trimmed by 7 bases and J by 4 bases, 5 bases remained unmatched. This CDR3 is CSAETGGNQPQHF. The CDR3, as DNA: TGCAGCGCCGAGACAGGGGGAAATCAGCCCCAGCATTTT.

The chain couples TRBV10-3 to TRBJ2-7; no definite D call. V lost 2 bases and J lost 3, with 5 bases in between. CDR1 and CDR2 (germline): ENHRY, SYGVKD. The CDR3 covers 12 residues. CDR3 in amino acids: CAISEVYYEQYF. For the CDR3, the DNA is TGTGCCATCAGTGAGGTGTACTACGAGCAGTACTTC.

The V call is TRBV12-3 or TRBV12-4, the J call TRBJ2-5; 8 bases match TRBD1. The CDR3 contains 13 residues. The junction had 4 bases not matched to a gene; V was cut back by 6 bases and J by 4 bases. CDR3 region: CASSLDRGETQYF. The CDR3 DNA is TGTGCCAGCAGCCTCGACAGGGGAGAGACCCAGTACTTC.

The chain couples TRBV3-1 (or the pseudogene TRBV3-2) to TRBJ2-1; D is perhaps TRBD1 (6 bases). CDR1 and CDR2 (germline): LGHDT, YNNKEL (reference sequence). This CDR3 region has 13 residues. Trimming cost V 10 bases and J 3 bases, with 13 bases left between them. DNA of the CDR3: TGTGCCACCGCCGACAGGTACTACAATGAGCAGTTCTTC. It yields the protein CATADRYYNEQFF.